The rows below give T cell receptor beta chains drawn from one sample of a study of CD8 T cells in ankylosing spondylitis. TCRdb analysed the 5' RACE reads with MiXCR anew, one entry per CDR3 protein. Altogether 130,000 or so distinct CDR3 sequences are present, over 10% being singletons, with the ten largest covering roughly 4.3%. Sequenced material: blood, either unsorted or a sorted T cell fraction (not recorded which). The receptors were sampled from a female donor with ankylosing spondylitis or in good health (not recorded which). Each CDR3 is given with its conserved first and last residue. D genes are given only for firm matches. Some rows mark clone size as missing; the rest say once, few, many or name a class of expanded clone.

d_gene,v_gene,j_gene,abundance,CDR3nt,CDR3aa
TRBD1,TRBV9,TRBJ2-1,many,TGTGCCAGCAGCGTAGCCCCCGGGACAGGTGGGTACAATGAGCAGTTCTTC,CASSVAPGTGGYNEQFF
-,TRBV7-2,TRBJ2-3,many,TGTGCCAGCAGCTCGGTCCGTCTCTCACCCCGAGGGGATACGCAGTATTTT,CASSSVRLSPRGDTQYF
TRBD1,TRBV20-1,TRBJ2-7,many,TGCAGTGCTAAACAGGGGAACGAGCAGTACTTC,CSAKQGNEQYF
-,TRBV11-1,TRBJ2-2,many,TGTGCCAGCAGCCCCACCCGTAGGTCGTACGGGAACACCGGGGAGCTGTTTTTT,CASSPTRRSYGNTGELFF
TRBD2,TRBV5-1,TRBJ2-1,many,TGCGCCAGCAGCTTGGGGTCTGCGGGGGTGAATGAGCAGTTCTTC,CASSLGSAGVNEQFF
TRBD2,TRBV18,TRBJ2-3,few,TGTGCCAGCTCACCGCGGGGGACCCTTGATACGCAGTATTTT,CASSPRGTLDTQYF
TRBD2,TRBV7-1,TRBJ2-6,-,TGTGCCAGCAGCTCCAGGGTGGGGCTAGCGGGAGGCGCCTCTGGGGCCAACGTCCTGACTTTC,CASSSRVGLAGGASGANVLTF
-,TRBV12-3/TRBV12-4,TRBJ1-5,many,TGTGCCAGCAGTTTAAATGGGTTGGTCAGCGGCCAGCCCCAGCATTTT,CASSLNGLVSGQPQHF
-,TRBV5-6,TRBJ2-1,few,TGTGCCAGCAGCCGCGCGCGACCGGGAATGGGGCAGTTCTTC,CASSRARPGMGQFF
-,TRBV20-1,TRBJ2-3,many,TGCAGTGCTTACGTAGCGTTCAGCACAGATACGCAGTATTTT,CSAYVAFSTDTQYF
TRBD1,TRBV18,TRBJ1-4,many,TGTGCCAGCTCACCCAGACAGGGGGCACACGAAAAACTGTTTTTT,CASSPRQGAHEKLFF